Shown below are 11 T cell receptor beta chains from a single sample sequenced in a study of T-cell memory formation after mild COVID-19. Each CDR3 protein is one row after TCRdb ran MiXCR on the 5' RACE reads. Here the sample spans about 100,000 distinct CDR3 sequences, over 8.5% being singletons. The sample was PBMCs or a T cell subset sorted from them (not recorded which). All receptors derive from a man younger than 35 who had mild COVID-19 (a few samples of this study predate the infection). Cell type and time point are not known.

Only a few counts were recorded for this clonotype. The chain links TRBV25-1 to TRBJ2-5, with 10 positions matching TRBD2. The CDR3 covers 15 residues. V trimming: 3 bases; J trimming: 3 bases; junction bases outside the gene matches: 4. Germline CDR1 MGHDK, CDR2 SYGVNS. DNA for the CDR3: TGTGCCAGCAGTGACTCCAGCGGGGGGGAAGAGACCCAGTACTTC. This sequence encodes CASSDSSGGEETQYF.

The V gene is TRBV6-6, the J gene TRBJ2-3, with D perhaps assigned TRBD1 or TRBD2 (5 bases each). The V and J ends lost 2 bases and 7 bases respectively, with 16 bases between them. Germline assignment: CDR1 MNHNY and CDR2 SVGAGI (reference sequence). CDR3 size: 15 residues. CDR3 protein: CASSYGGRTANTQYF. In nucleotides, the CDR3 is TGTGCCAGCAGTTACGGGGGTAGGACTGCTAATACGCAGTATTTT.

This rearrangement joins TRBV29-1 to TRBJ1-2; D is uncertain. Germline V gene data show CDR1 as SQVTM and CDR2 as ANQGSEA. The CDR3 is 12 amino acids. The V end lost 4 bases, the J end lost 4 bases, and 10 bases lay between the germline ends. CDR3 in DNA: TGCAGCGTTGTCCCGGAAACCTATGGCTACACCTTC. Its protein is CSVVPETYGYTF.

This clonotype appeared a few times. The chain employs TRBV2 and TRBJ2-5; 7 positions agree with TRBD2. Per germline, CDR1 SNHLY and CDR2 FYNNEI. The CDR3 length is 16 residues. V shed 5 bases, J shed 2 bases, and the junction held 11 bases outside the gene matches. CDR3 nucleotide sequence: TGTGCCAGCAGTAACCGGGGGGAACCCTTGCAAGAGACCCAGTACTTC. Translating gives CASSNRGEPLQETQYF.

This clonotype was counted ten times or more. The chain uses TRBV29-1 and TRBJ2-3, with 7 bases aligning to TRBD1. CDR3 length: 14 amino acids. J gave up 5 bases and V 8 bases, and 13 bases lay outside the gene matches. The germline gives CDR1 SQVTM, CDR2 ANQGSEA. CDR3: CSLTNRGPEDTQYF. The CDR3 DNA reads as TGCAGCCTGACCAACAGGGGACCCGAAGATACGCAGTATTTT.

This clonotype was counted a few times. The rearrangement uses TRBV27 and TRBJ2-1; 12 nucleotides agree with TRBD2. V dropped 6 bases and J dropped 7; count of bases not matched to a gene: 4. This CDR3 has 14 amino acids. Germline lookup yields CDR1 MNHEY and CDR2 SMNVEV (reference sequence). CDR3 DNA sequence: TGTGCCAGCAGACTAGCGGGGGGACCAAATGAGCAGTTCTTC. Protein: CASRLAGGPNEQFF.

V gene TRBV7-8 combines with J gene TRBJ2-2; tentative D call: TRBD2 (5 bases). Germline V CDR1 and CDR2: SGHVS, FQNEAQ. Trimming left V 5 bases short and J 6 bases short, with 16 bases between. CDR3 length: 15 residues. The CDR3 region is CASSARILDSGELFF. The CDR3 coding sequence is TGTGCCAGCAGCGCCCGGATACTAGATTCCGGGGAGCTGTTTTTT.

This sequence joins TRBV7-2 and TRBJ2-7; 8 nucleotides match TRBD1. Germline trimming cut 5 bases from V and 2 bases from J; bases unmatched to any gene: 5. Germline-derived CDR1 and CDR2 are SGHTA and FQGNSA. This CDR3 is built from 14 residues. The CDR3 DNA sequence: TGTGCCAGCAGCCCCACGACAGGGGCCTACGAGCAGTACGTC. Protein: CASSPTTGAYEQYV.

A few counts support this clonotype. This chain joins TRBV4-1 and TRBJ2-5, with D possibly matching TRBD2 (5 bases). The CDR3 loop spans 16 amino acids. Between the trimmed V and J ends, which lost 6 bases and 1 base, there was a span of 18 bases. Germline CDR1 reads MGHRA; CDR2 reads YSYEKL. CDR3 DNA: TGCGCCAGCAGTCTACTTCGGGGTGAGGGCCAAGAGACCCAGTACTTC. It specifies CASSLLRGEGQETQYF.

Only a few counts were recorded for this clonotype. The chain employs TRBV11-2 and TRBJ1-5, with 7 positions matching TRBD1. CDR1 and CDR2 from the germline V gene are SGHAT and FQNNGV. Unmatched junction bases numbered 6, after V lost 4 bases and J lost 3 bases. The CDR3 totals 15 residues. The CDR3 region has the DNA TGTGCCAGCAGCTCACCGGGACAGCACAATCAGCCCCAGCATTTT. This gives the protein CASSSPGQHNQPQHF.

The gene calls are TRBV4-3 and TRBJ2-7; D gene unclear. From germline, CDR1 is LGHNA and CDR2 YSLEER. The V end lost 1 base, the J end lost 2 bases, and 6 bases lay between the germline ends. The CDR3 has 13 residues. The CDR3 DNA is TGCGCCAGCAGCCAAGGGCAGACCTACGAGCAGTACTTC. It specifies CASSQGQTYEQYF.